The rows below give T cell receptor beta chains drawn from one sample of a study of blood T cell repertoires in COVID-19. The method was immunoSEQ multiplex PCR; TCRdb's version includes in-frame clones alone and lacks a portion of them. The table has 210,000 or so clones, 81% seen once; the top ten hold more than 8.5%. The sequenced material came from PBMCs or T cells enriched from blood (not recorded which). The receptors originated from a woman aged 45-60 years with acute COVID-19. CDR3s include the opening cysteine and the closing phenylalanine or tryptophan. A D gene is named only where the DNA matches it firmly. Clone size is given for some rows only: seen once, a few or many times, or a class if the clone is expanded.

cdr3_aa	cdr3_nt	v_call	j_call	clone_size	d_call
CATSDAGNSPLHF	TGTGCCACCAGTGATGCAGGGAATTCACCCCTCCACTTT	TRBV24-1	TRBJ1-6	-	-
CASSLDLGSGGFKTDTQYF	TGTGCCAGCAGCTTAGATCTCGGTAGCGGGGGGTTTAAAACAGATACGCAGTATTTT	TRBV11-2	TRBJ2-3	-	TRBD2
CASSLSSAGAGETQYF	TGTGCCAGCAGCTTATCATCAGCGGGAGCGGGAGAGACCCAGTACTTC	TRBV7-6	TRBJ2-5	-	TRBD2
CASSLAEGHTTEAFF	TGCGCCAGCAGCTTGGCCGAGGGACACACCACTGAAGCTTTCTTT	TRBV5-1	TRBJ1-1	few	-
CASSNGHGIAKNIQYF	TGTGCCAGCAGCAATGGGCACGGGATAGCCAAAAACATTCAGTACTTC	TRBV21-1	TRBJ2-4	-	-
CASSNQPTGAGELFF	TGTGCCAGCAGTAACCAACCGACAGGGGCCGGGGAGCTGTTTTTT	TRBV6-6	TRBJ2-2	-	TRBD1
CASRTTGTEGPGEQYF	TGTGCCAGTAGAACTACCGGGACAGAGGGTCCTGGCGAGCAGTACTTC	TRBV19	TRBJ2-7	-	TRBD1
CASSTQLPGQGGKLFF	TGTGCCAGTAGTACACAGCTTCCGGGACAGGGCGGAAAACTGTTTTTT	TRBV19	TRBJ1-4	once	TRBD1
CASRHEKAYPYEQYF	TGTGCCAGCAGGCATGAAAAAGCCTATCCCTACGAGCAGTACTTC	TRBV6-1	TRBJ2-7	-	-
CASSPGQTSYNEQFF	TGTGCCAGCAGCCCCGGACAGACCTCCTACAATGAGCAGTTCTTC	TRBV28	TRBJ2-1	-	-
CASSHTGTGNTGELFF	TGTGCTAGCAGCCATACTGGGACAGGGAACACCGGGGAGCTGTTTTTT	TRBV7-7	TRBJ2-2	-	TRBD1
CASSPPIGEHHYNEQFF	TGTGCCAGCTCACCTCCAATCGGGGAGCACCATTACAATGAGCAGTTCTTC	TRBV18	TRBJ2-1	once	-
CASTSVTTPYEQYF	TGTGCCAGTACCTCCGTGACAACCCCTTACGAGCAGTACTTC	TRBV19	TRBJ2-7	-	-
CASSQAAGGVAQYF	TGTGCCAGCAGCCAGGCTGCGGGAGGGGTGGCGCAGTACTTC	TRBV14	TRBJ2-7	-	TRBD2
CATSDSRDGTYEQYF	TGTGCCACCAGTGACTCGCGGGACGGGACCTACGAGCAGTACTTC	TRBV24-1	TRBJ2-7	-	-
CASSHADRGGNQPQHF	TGCGCCAGCAGCCACGCGGACAGGGGCGGCAATCAGCCCCAGCATTTT	TRBV4-1	TRBJ1-5	-	TRBD1
CASSLAQPLASVRQETQYF	TGTGCCAGCAGCTTAGCGCAGCCTCTGGCTAGCGTAAGACAAGAGACCCAGTACTTC	TRBV7-2	TRBJ2-5	-	-
CASSEGGRDTDGYTF	TGTGCCAGCAGTGAAGGCGGCCGGGACACTGATGGCTACACCTTC	TRBV6-1	TRBJ1-2	-	-
CASSPRTSGKRTDTQYF	TGTGCCAGCAGTCCACGGACTAGCGGGAAACGCACAGATACGCAGTATTTT	TRBV28	TRBJ2-3	-	TRBD2
CASSHPNRPRTSGRAGDEQFF	TGCGCCAGCAGCCACCCCAACAGACCCAGAACTAGCGGGAGGGCCGGGGATGAGCAGTTCTTC	TRBV5-1	TRBJ2-1	-	TRBD2
CASRGGRGRPTPHTSTDTQYF	TGTGCCAGCCGCGGAGGCCGCGGGAGGCCTACACCCCATACTAGCACAGATACGCAGTATTTT	TRBV2	TRBJ2-3	-	TRBD2
CASSQQWDWLYEQYF	TGTGCCAGCAGCCAACAATGGGACTGGCTCTACGAGCAGTACTTC	TRBV3-1/TRBV3-2	TRBJ2-7	once	-
CASSLESLGQGALTTQTQYF	TGTGCCAGCAGCTTAGAGAGCCTGGGACAGGGGGCCCTAACCACCCAGACCCAGTACTTC	TRBV11-3	TRBJ2-5	-	TRBD1
CASSLNSREKLFF	TGTGCCAGCAGCTTAAATTCTAGGGAAAAACTGTTTTTT	TRBV7-2	TRBJ1-4	-	-
CATGQGVTGELFF	TGTGCCACCGGACAGGGTGTCACCGGGGAGCTGTTTTTT	TRBV7-9	TRBJ2-2	-	TRBD1
CASSVVGGRSTDTQYF	TGTGCCAGCAGCGTTGTAGGGGGCCGAAGCACAGATACGCAGTATTTT	TRBV9	TRBJ2-3	-	TRBD1
CASSEEVGVINQPQHF	TGTGCCAGCAGTGAAGAGGTCGGGGTAATCAATCAGCCCCAGCATTTT	TRBV6-1	TRBJ1-5	-	-
CASSQSRPSSGETQYF	TGCGCCAGCAGCCAAAGCCGACCTAGCTCGGGGGAGACCCAGTACTTC	TRBV4-1	TRBJ2-5	once	-
CASSSGTGAPNEKLFF	TGTGCCAGCAGCTCCGGGACAGGGGCCCCTAATGAAAAACTGTTTTTT	TRBV7-2	TRBJ1-4	-	TRBD1
CASSVRQDNSPLHF	TGTGCCAGCAGCGTGCGACAGGATAATTCACCCCTCCACTTT	TRBV9	TRBJ1-6	-	-
CASSFPGTSGEQYF	TGTGCCAGCAGCTTCCCCGGGACTAGCGGCGAGCAGTACTTC	TRBV5-6	TRBJ2-7	-	TRBD2
CASLRGSIGYTF	TGTGCCAGCCTCCGGGGATCGATTGGCTACACCTTC	TRBV28	TRBJ1-2	-	-
CASRTLAGGYNEQFF	TGTGCCAGCAGGACGCTAGCGGGAGGTTACAATGAGCAGTTCTTC	TRBV6-5	TRBJ2-1	-	TRBD2
CASSLTGSPTQQYF	TGTGCCAGCAGTTTAACGGGTTCTCCTACGCAGCAGTACTTC	TRBV28	TRBJ2-7	-	-
CAISGPSRGTSGTDTQYF	TGTGCCATCAGTGGTCCCTCTAGGGGGACTAGCGGCACAGATACGCAGTATTTT	TRBV10-3	TRBJ2-3	-	TRBD2
CASSLEGTTYNEQFF	TGTGCCAGCAGCTTAGAAGGGACAACATACAATGAGCAGTTCTTC	TRBV7-6	TRBJ2-1	-	-
CSVEESPGYGYTF	TGCAGCGTTGAAGAAAGCCCAGGATATGGCTACACCTTC	TRBV29-1	TRBJ1-2	medium-sized	-
CSAHRGNEQFF	TGCAGTGCTCACAGGGGAAATGAGCAGTTCTTC	TRBV20-1	TRBJ2-1	-	TRBD1
CASSHSGGTDTQYF	TGTGCCAGCAGCCATAGCGGGGGCACAGATACGCAGTATTTT	TRBV11-1	TRBJ2-3	-	TRBD2
CASSPSGSTDTQYF	TGTGCCAGCTCACCCTCCGGGAGCACAGATACGCAGTATTTT	TRBV18	TRBJ2-3	-	-
CASSDHLGGGSTDTQYF	TGCGCCAGCAGCGACCACCTCGGCGGGGGGAGCACAGATACGCAGTATTTT	TRBV5-1	TRBJ2-3	-	TRBD2
CASSSVGWAQYF	TGTGCCAGCAGCTCGGTGGGTTGGGCGCAGTACTTC	TRBV7-2	TRBJ2-7	-	-
CASGEQGPPNTEAFF	TGTGCCAGCGGGGAACAGGGGCCGCCGAACACTGAAGCTTTCTTT	TRBV28	TRBJ1-1	-	TRBD1
CASSIQAGGTGTGELFF	TGTGCCAGTAGTATCCAAGCGGGAGGGACGGGCACCGGGGAGCTGTTTTTT	TRBV19	TRBJ2-2	-	TRBD2
CASSQGPSGSGTDTQYF	TGCGCCAGCAGCCAAGGGCCCAGCGGGAGTGGCACAGATACGCAGTATTTT	TRBV4-1	TRBJ2-3	-	TRBD2
CASSPSGGLSYEQYF	TGTGCCAGCAGCCCCTCTGGGGGACTCTCCTACGAGCAGTACTTC	TRBV7-2	TRBJ2-7	-	-
CASRQTSVNEQFF	TGTGCCAGCAGACAGACGTCGGTCAATGAGCAGTTCTTC	TRBV12-3/TRBV12-4	TRBJ2-1	-	-
CASSTPGAGVSYEQYF	TGTGCCAGCAGTACCCCCGGAGCGGGGGTTTCCTACGAGCAGTACTTC	TRBV6-2/TRBV6-3	TRBJ2-7	-	TRBD2
CASSYSFQGGSYGYTF	TGTGCCAGCAGTTACTCTTTTCAGGGAGGTTCCTATGGCTACACCTTC	TRBV6-2/TRBV6-3	TRBJ1-2	once	-
CASSPGQGANEQFF	TGTGCCAGCAGCCCAGGACAGGGGGCTAATGAGCAGTTCTTC	TRBV7-2	TRBJ2-1	-	TRBD1
CASSLTQGVVETQYF	TGCGCCAGCAGCCTGACACAGGGAGTTGTAGAGACCCAGTACTTC	TRBV5-1	TRBJ2-5	-	-
CASSLGTLGQVDEQYF	TGTGCCAGCAGCTTAGGTACCCTTGGACAGGTCGACGAGCAGTACTTC	TRBV7-9	TRBJ2-7	-	TRBD1